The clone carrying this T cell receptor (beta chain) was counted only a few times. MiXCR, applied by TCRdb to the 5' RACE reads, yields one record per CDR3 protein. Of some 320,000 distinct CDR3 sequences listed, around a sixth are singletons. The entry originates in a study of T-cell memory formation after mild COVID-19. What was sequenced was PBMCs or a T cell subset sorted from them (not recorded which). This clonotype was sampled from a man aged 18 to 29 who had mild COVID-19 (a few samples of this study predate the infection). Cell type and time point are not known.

The CDR3 protein is CASSRLKGRYTF. The CDR3 DNA is TGTGCCAGCAGCCGTCTTAAAGGGCGCTACACCTTC. V usage is TRBV21-1 and J usage is TRBJ1-2. TRBV21-1 is shown as a pseudogene. This CDR3 comprises 12 residues.